Shown below are 23 T cell receptor beta chains from a single sample sequenced in a study of identifying expanded T cells in peripheral blood. Here immunoSEQ multiplex PCR was the method, and the copy in TCRdb shows in-frame clones only, minus some. The sample yields some 120,000 clones, 75% to 90% seen once. Sequenced material: blood. These receptors all come from a person aged 18-69 years in good health.

This chain links TRBV7-3 with TRBJ1-1; TRBD1 agrees at 9 bases. The V gene end was trimmed by 5 bases and the J gene end by 4 bases; junction bases not matched to a gene: 5. Germline V gene lookup returns CDR1 SGHTA and CDR2 FQGTGA. The CDR3 sequence is 14 residues long. As DNA, the CDR3 is TGTGCCAGCAGCCTACAGGGGGCCGGCACTGAAGCTTTCTTT. The encoded protein is CASSLQGAGTEAFF. Full variable domain (remainder filled in from reference TRBV7-3 and TRBJ1-1): GAGVSQTPSNKVTEKGKYVELRCDPISGHTALYWYRQSLGQGPEFLIYFQGTGAADDSGLPNDRFFAVRPEGSVSTLKIQRTERGDSAVYLCASSLQGAGTEAFFGQGTRLTVV.

The rearrangement joins TRBV28 to TRBJ2-2; D call uncertain. Germline assignment: CDR1 MDHEN and CDR2 SYDVKM. V dropped 6 bases and J dropped 0 bases, with 8 bases sitting between them. The CDR3 is 14 amino acids. CDR3 DNA sequence: TGTGCCAGCAGGACCCGGGCGAACACCGGGGAGCTGTTTTTT. Its translation: CASRTRANTGELFF.

This clone was seen only a few times. The CDR3 sequence: CASSGTANTGELFF. CDR3 DNA: TGCGCCAGCAGCGGGACAGCAAACACCGGGGAGCTGTTTTTT. This rearrangement joins TRBV4-1 to TRBJ2-2, with 7 bases aligning to TRBD1. The trim removed 5 bases at V and 2 bases at J, leaving 2 bases unmatched. Germline CDR1 MGHRA, CDR2 YSYEKL. The CDR3 totals 14 residues.

The sample holds a few counts of this clone. The V gene is TRBV11-2, the J gene TRBJ2-7, with D hard to call. CDR1 SGHAT and CDR2 FQNNGV come from the germline V gene. The CDR3 covers 13 residues. The V gene lost 2 bases and the J gene lost 7 bases, with 12 bases spanning the gap. The CDR3 here is CASSLNQKTEQYF. CDR3 sequence (DNA): TGTGCCAGCAGCTTAAATCAGAAGACGGAGCAGTACTTC.

The rearrangement links TRBV27 to TRBJ2-7; 7 nucleotides align to TRBD1. CDR1 MNHEY and CDR2 SMNVEV come from the germline V gene (reference sequence). The CDR3 length is 16 residues. Trimming took 4 bases from V and 6 from J; bases not matched to a gene: 15. The DNA of the CDR3 is TGTGCCAGCAGTTCGGGCCCCGGGACAGTCGCCGTCGAGCAGTACTTC. This encodes CASSSGPGTVAVEQYF.

This clone was counted only a few times. The chain employs TRBV7-3 and TRBJ1-1; 7 bases map to TRBD1. The CDR3 spans 14 residues. Germline loops: CDR1 SGHTA, CDR2 FQGTGA. V gave up 6 bases and J gave up 0 bases; unmatched junction bases: 4. The CDR3 sequence is CASSQTGMNTEAFF. The CDR3 DNA is TGTGCCAGCAGTCAGACAGGGATGAACACTGAAGCTTTCTTT.

The rearrangement uses TRBV5-1 and TRBJ1-1; D perhaps matches TRBD1 (6 bases). Germline CDR1 is SGHRS and CDR2 is YFSETQ. V was shortened by 3 bases and J by 0 bases, with 9 bases between the two germline ends. The CDR3 covers 14 residues. Written as DNA, the CDR3 is TGCGCCAGCAGCTCCGGACAGTTGAACACTGAAGCTTTCTTT. Translated, it gives CASSSGQLNTEAFF. Looking up the rest from reference TRBV5-1 and TRBJ1-1 gives the full variable domain: KAGVTQTPRYLIKTRGQQVTLSCSPISGHRSVSWYQQTPGQGLQFLFEYFSETQRNKGNFPGRFSGRQFSNSRSEMNVSTLELGDSALYLCASSSGQLNTEAFFGQGTRLTVV.

The chain is built from TRBV7-2 and TRBJ2-3; 9 bases align to TRBD2. Germline assignment: CDR1 SGHTA and CDR2 FQGNSA. The CDR3 spans 15 residues. J lost 4 bases, V lost 3 bases, and 5 bases had no gene match. The DNA for the CDR3 is TGTGCCAGCAGCTTTGGCGGGGGGGGTCCAGATACGCAGTATTTT. Amino acid sequence: CASSFGGGGPDTQYF.

The V gene is TRBV6-1, the J gene TRBJ1-1; TRBD1 is a possible D gene (6 bases). The germline V and J ends were trimmed by 4 bases and 1 base, with 13 bases remaining between them. The CDR3 sequence is 15 residues long. Germline V gene sequence: CDR1 MNHNS, CDR2 SASEGT. This CDR3 reads CASSARRGANTEAFF. The DNA of the CDR3 is TGTGCCAGCAGTGCCCGGAGGGGGGCGAACACTGAAGCTTTCTTT.

J is TRBJ1-6 and V is TRBV5-1, with a weak D call TRBD1 (6 bases). V was trimmed by 4 bases and J by 0 bases, leaving 11 bases between them. The V gene's germline CDR1 is SGHRS and CDR2 YFSETQ. The CDR3 is made up of 16 amino acids. The CDR3 DNA sequence: TGCGCCAGCAGCCCGGGACAAAACTCCTATAATTCACCCCTCCACTTT. Encoded protein: CASSPGQNSYNSPLHF. Full variable domain (missing parts from reference TRBV5-1 and TRBJ1-6): KAGVTQTPRYLIKTRGQQVTLSCSPISGHRSVSWYQQTPGQGLQFLFEYFSETQRNKGNFPGRFSGRQFSNSRSEMNVSTLELGDSALYLCASSPGQNSYNSPLHFGNGTRLTVT.

The V call is TRBV7-8, the J call TRBJ2-1; D may match TRBD1 or TRBD2 (6 bases each). Germline assignment: CDR1 SGHVS and CDR2 FQNEAQ. This CDR3 region has 16 residues. The V gene lost 4 bases and the J gene lost 5 bases, with 18 bases spanning the gap. CDR3 amino acids: CASSSVEGGIHNEQFF. CDR3 bases: TGTGCCAGCAGCTCGGTAGAGGGGGGTATCCACAATGAGCAGTTCTTC.

This chain links TRBV19 with TRBJ2-7; 7 nucleotides match TRBD1. The germline gives CDR1 LNHDA, CDR2 SQIVND (reference sequence). The ends lost 5 bases at V and 0 bases at J; junction bases unmatched: 7. The CDR3 spans 15 residues. CDR3 amino acids: CASSPGDSSSYEQYF. CDR3 DNA sequence: TGTGCCAGTAGTCCCGGGGACAGTAGCTCCTACGAGCAGTACTTC.

The chain is built from TRBV2 and TRBJ2-5, with TRBD1 matching 9 bases. Per the germline V gene, CDR1 is SNHLY and CDR2 is FYNNEI. The V gene end was trimmed by 8 bases and the J gene end by 2 bases; junction bases not matched to a gene: 3. This CDR3 has 13 amino acids. CDR3 DNA sequence: TGTGCCAGCCGAGACAGGGGGCAAGAGACCCAGTACTTC. Its protein is CASRDRGQETQYF.

The chain combines TRBV7-3 with TRBJ2-2, with 7 bases that match TRBD2. V shed 3 bases, J shed 11 bases, and the junction held 6 bases outside the gene matches. The CDR3 covers 13 residues. Germline V gives CDR1 SGHTA, CDR2 FQGTGA. CDR3 sequence (DNA): TGTGCCAGCAGCTTGAATCTAGCGGCCGAGCTGTTTTTT. This sequence encodes CASSLNLAAELFF.

The gene calls are TRBV28 and TRBJ2-3; unclear D gene. Germline CDR1 is MDHEN and CDR2 is SYDVKM. The CDR3 contains 17 residues. V was shortened by 1 base and J by 4 bases, with 18 bases between the two germline ends. The CDR3 DNA follows: TGTGCCAGCAGTTTATTGGTGCGGTCTGACGTGCCAGATACGCAGTATTTT. It encodes CASSLLVRSDVPDTQYF.

The V call is TRBV4-3, the J call TRBJ1-6, with TRBD1 identical over 7 bases. From germline, CDR1 is LGHNA and CDR2 YSLEER. V was pared by 2 bases and J by 14 bases, with 18 bases of the junction left unmatched. CDR3 size: 17 residues. CDR3 nucleotide sequence: TGCGCCAGCAGCCAAAATCTACAGGGGTTTAGGGTTGCGGCCCTCCACTTT. It is translated as CASSQNLQGFRVAALHF.

The chain carries TRBV7-2 and TRBJ1-2, with D hard to call. Germline lookup yields CDR1 SGHTA and CDR2 FQGNSA. V lost 5 bases and J 8 bases, leaving 15 bases between the germline ends. CDR3 length equals 13 residues. The DNA for the CDR3 is TGTGCCAGCAGCCTCGCTAGGGTCCAAGGCTACACCTTC. This sequence encodes CASSLARVQGYTF.

The V gene is TRBV7-9, the J gene TRBJ2-3; TRBD1 matches at 8 bases. The CDR3 loop spans 17 amino acids. V dropped 1 base and J dropped 1; count of bases not matched to a gene: 7. CDR1 and CDR2 (germline): SEHNR, FQNEAQ (reference sequence). CDR3 DNA sequence: TGTGCCAGCAGCTTAGTAAGGACAGGGCCGGGCACAGATACGCAGTATTTT. This codes for CASSLVRTGPGTDTQYF.

The genes are TRBV5-1 and TRBJ1-2, with D maybe TRBD1 (5 bases). Trimming removed 4 bases at V and 7 bases at J, with 17 bases between. The germline gives CDR1 SGHRS, CDR2 YFSETQ. The CDR3 loop spans 14 amino acids. The CDR3 reads CASSPTERGTGYTF. As DNA, the CDR3 is TGCGCCAGCAGCCCGACGGAAAGAGGGACTGGCTACACCTTC.

The gene calls are TRBV29-1 and TRBJ2-5, with D unresolved. In germline, CDR1 is SQVTM, CDR2 ANQGSEA. V was trimmed by 6 bases and J by 5 bases, leaving 16 bases between them. The CDR3 contains 13 residues. The CDR3 sequence: CSVRRDTRETQYF. In DNA form, the CDR3 reads TGCAGCGTCAGGAGAGACACTCGGGAGACCCAGTACTTC.

V usage is TRBV18 and J usage is TRBJ1-1; 7 nucleotides align to TRBD1. Germline V gives CDR1 KGHSH, CDR2 LQKENI. The CDR3 length is 17 residues. Germline trimming cut 3 bases from V and 3 bases from J; bases unmatched to any gene: 13. CDR3 in amino acids: CASSPLRFGQAYTEAFF. Written as DNA, the CDR3 is TGTGCCAGCTCACCGCTCAGGTTTGGACAGGCATACACTGAAGCTTTCTTT.

The chain joins TRBV27 to TRBJ1-2; TRBD1 agrees at 7 bases. This CDR3 is 16 amino acids long. V gave up 3 bases and J gave up 4 bases; unmatched junction bases: 11. Germline CDR1 and CDR2: MNHEY and SMNVEV (reference sequence). The CDR3 spells CASSLGRGRAVYGYTF. The CDR3 bases are TGTGCCAGCAGTTTGGGTAGGGGGCGGGCCGTCTATGGCTACACCTTC.

This rearrangement joins TRBV11-2 to TRBJ2-4; TRBD2 agrees at 10 bases. This CDR3 spans 16 amino acids. Looked up from germline, CDR1 is SGHAT and CDR2 is FQNNGV. The junction had 11 bases not matched to a gene; V was cut back by 5 bases and J by 7 bases. Here the CDR3 DNA reads TGTGCCAGCAGCGTCTTTAGCGGGGGGTACTTGAACATTCAGTACTTC. It encodes CASSVFSGGYLNIQYF.